The source of this T cell receptor (beta chain) is a study of blood T cell repertoires in COVID-19. Assay used: immunoSEQ multiplex PCR; TCRdb lists only in-frame clones, some missing. The sample records about 270,000 clones, around 89% being singletons. The V end lost 5 bases, the J end lost 2 bases, and 13 bases lay between the germline ends. The CDR3 loop spans 15 amino acids. Germline V gene sequence: CDR1 LNHDA, CDR2 SQIVND (reference sequence). This sequence was found in a woman in her fifties or sixties who had recovered from COVID-19. The sequencing sample was made of PBMCs or T cells enriched from blood (not recorded which). This chain connects TRBV19 to TRBJ1-3; no definite D call. This CDR3 reads CASSDGSSTGNTIYF. For the CDR3, the DNA is TGTGCCAGTAGTGACGGGAGCTCTACTGGAAACACCATATATTTT.